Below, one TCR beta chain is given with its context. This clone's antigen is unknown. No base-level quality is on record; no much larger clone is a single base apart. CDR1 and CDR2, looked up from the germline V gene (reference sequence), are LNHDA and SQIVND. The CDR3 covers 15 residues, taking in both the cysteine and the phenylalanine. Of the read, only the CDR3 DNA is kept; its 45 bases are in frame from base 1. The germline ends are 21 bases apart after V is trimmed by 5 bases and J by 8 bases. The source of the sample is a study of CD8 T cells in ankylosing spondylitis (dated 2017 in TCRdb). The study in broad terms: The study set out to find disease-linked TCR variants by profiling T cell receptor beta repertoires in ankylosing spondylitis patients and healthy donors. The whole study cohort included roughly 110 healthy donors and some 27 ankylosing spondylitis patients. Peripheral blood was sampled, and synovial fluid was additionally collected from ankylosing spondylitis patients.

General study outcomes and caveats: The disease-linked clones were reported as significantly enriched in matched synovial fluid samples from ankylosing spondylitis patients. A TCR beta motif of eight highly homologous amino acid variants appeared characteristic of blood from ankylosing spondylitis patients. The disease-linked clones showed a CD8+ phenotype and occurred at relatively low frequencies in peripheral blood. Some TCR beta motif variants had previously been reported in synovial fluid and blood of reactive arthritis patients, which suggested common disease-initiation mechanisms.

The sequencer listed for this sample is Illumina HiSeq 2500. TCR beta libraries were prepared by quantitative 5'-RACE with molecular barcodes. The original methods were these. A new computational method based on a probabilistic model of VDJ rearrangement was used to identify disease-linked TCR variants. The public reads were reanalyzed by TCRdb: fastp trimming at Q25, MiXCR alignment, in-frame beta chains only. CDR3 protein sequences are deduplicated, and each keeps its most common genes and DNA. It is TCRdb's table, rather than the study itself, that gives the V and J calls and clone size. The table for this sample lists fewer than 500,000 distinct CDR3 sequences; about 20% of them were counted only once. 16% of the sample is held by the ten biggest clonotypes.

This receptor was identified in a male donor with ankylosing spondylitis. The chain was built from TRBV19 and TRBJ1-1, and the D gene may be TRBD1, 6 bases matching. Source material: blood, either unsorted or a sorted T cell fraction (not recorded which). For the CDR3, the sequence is CASSELRGRRQEAFF. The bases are TGTGCCAGTAGTGAGCTCAGGGGAAGGCGGCAGGAAGCTTTCTTT.